Each of the 8 T cell receptor beta chains below was sequenced from the same sample in a study of blood T cell repertoires in COVID-19. The table came from immunoSEQ multiplex PCR; TCRdb's copy has only in-frame clones and leaves some out. The data contain 470,000 or so clones, approximately 90% of them singletons. The sequenced sample consisted of peripheral blood. These TCRs come from a young woman with acute or convalescent COVID-19.

The chain couples TRBV10-2 to TRBJ1-6; D remains ambiguous. Per germline, CDR1 WSHSY and CDR2 SAAADI. The CDR3 spans 16 residues. V shed 2 bases and J shed 7 bases, with 15 bases lying between them. CDR3 loop: CASSETRGEPNSPLHF. The CDR3 region has the DNA TGCGCCAGCAGTGAGACTCGCGGGGAGCCAAATTCACCCCTCCACTTT.

This clone was seen more than once but under ten times. The chain employs TRBV27 and TRBJ1-1, with D possibly being TRBD1 (5 bases). The V end lost 4 bases, the J end lost 5 bases, and 20 bases lay between the germline ends. This CDR3 is built from 16 residues. CDR1 is MNHEY and CDR2 is SMNVEV in the germline V gene (reference sequence). The CDR3 region has the DNA TGTGCCAGCAGTTCCCAATCGAGCGGGGCTGGAACTGAAGCTTTCTTT. Translating gives CASSSQSSGAGTEAFF.

This chain uses TRBV4-1 with TRBJ2-3; 11 bases map to TRBD2. The germline gives CDR1 MGHRA, CDR2 YSYEKL. Trimming removed 2 bases from V and 2 bases from J; junction bases left unmatched: 3. The CDR3 spans 16 residues. CDR3 region: CASSQLAGGPTDTQYF. CDR3 DNA sequence: TGCGCCAGCAGCCAACTAGCGGGGGGCCCCACAGATACGCAGTATTTT.

The gene calls are TRBV2 and TRBJ1-3; possibly TRBD1 for D (6 bases). The length of the CDR3 is 15 residues. The V end lost 4 bases, the J end lost 0 bases, and 10 bases lay between the germline ends. Germline V gene lookup returns CDR1 SNHLY and CDR2 FYNNEI. The CDR3: CASSGQAFSGNTIYF. In DNA form, the CDR3 reads TGTGCCAGCAGTGGACAGGCTTTCTCTGGAAACACCATATATTTT.

The genes are TRBV9 and TRBJ2-1; TRBD2 matches at 7 bases. Looked up from germline, CDR1 is SGDLS and CDR2 is YYNGEE. The CDR3 covers 13 residues. Trimming removed 4 bases from V and 8 bases from J; junction bases left unmatched: 6. CDR3 region: CASSRGGIHEQFF. The CDR3 DNA follows: TGTGCCAGCAGCCGCGGGGGTATCCATGAGCAGTTCTTC.

The chain combines TRBV6-6 with TRBJ2-5, with D possibly TRBD2 on 6 matching bases. Germline values: CDR1 MNHNY, CDR2 SVGAGI (reference sequence). The V gene lost 6 bases and the J gene lost 7 bases, with 21 bases spanning the gap. This CDR3 comprises 15 residues. CDR3: CASSFTSGSPGTQYF. The CDR3 DNA is TGTGCCAGCAGCTTCACGAGCGGGTCGCCGGGGACCCAGTACTTC.

V and J are TRBV9 and TRBJ2-7; perhaps TRBD1 as D (7 bases). This CDR3 has 13 amino acids. Germline loops: CDR1 SGDLS, CDR2 YYNGEE. V lost 4 bases, J lost 7 bases, and 15 bases lay in between. The chain's CDR3 is CASSTGDSREQYF. The CDR3 DNA follows: TGTGCCAGCAGCACGGGGGACAGTAGGGAGCAGTACTTC.

The V and J genes are TRBV13 and TRBJ2-7, with 11 positions matching TRBD1. Per germline, CDR1 PRHDT and CDR2 FYEKMQ (reference sequence). Trimming at V came to 3 bases and at J to 5 bases, leaving 6 bases not matched to a gene. The length of the CDR3 is 15 residues. CDR3 sequence (DNA): TGTGCCAGCAGCTTTGTGGGACAGGGGGTCCACGAGCAGTACTTC. This encodes CASSFVGQGVHEQYF.